This T cell receptor beta chain was captured by sequencing in a study of control samples from healthy donors and cancer patients. The CDR3 consists of 15 residues. Germline V gene data show CDR1 as SSHAT and CDR2 as FNYEAQ (reference sequence). With 5 bases removed from V and 5 bases from J, the gap between germline ends came to 18 bases. TCRdb's copy holds only in-frame clones and misses some; the assay was immunoSEQ multiplex PCR. Of 55,000 to 75,000 clones listed, around 87% are singletons. What was sequenced was PBMCs. The V and J genes are TRBV7-7 and TRBJ2-5; weak D call: TRBD1 (5 bases). This receptor was taken from a woman between 45 and 60 years old with head and neck cancer. CDR3 nucleotide sequence: TGTGCCAGCAGCCCTCGTGGCTCGAAGGGGGAGACCCAGTACTTC. It is translated as CASSPRGSKGETQYF.